This T cell receptor beta chain comes out of a study of vaccination effects on CD4 cells after COVID-19. Expansion of antigen-specific CD4+ T cells with viral peptide pools was carried out by the ViraFEST assay before sequencing. Having been cultured for less than 13 days, the cells underwent CD4+ T cell isolation. This individual contracted SARS-CoV-2 between March and December 2020, as verified by PCR. The CDR3 extends over 11 amino acids. Germline loops: CDR1 DFQATT, CDR2 SNEGSKA (reference sequence). V lost 4 bases to trimming and J lost 7 bases, with 11 bases between them. Regarding this clone: Its antigen is currently unknown.

Only in-frame clones appear in the TCRdb table, and some are missing; sequencing was by immunoSEQ multiplex PCR. The data show around 53,000 clones, 75% to 85% seen once. This sample comprised CD4+ T cells from PBMCs cultured with HIV peptides, obtained before COVID-19 vaccination. Subset indicated: HIV-1 Nef peptide pool negative control/reference culture. The chain couples TRBV20-1 to TRBJ2-7, with D maybe TRBD2 (6 bases). The source is a human donor who had a prior SARS-CoV-2 infection. In nucleotides, the CDR3 is TGCAGTGCTACCCGGGCGGGGGAGCAGTACTTC. Amino acids: CSATRAGEQYF.